This note documents a single TCR beta chain sequence. Its specific antigen is unknown. No much larger clone is present one base from it, and per-base qualities are unavailable. The germline V gene encodes CDR1 MNHNY and CDR2 SVGAGI (reference sequence). V was cut back by 5 bases and J by 9 bases, leaving a gap of 16 bases between them. From cysteine to phenylalanine, the CDR3 is 13 amino acids long. Only CDR3 DNA remains: 39 bases, in frame from the first base. Healthy HIV-negative adults with no recently reported acute infections or vaccinations were included as donors. Every donor was a Caucasian adult living in Nashville, Tennessee, USA. CD4+ T cells were enriched by magnetic negative selection; naive cells were then positively selected on CD45RA, and the negative fraction formed the memory subset. Blood was collected by leukapheresis, and PBMCs were isolated by Ficoll-Histopaque density gradient centrifugation and then cryopreserved in liquid nitrogen vapor phase. Purity and quantity of every magnetically sorted T cell population were checked by analytical flow cytometry. Genomic DNA was isolated from each sorted fraction and quantified by UV absorbance on a Nanodrop 2000c.

This record comes from a study of shared clonotypes between healthy human individuals (TCRdb year 2020). For the study in its entirety: A couple of women and three men aged 18 to 49 years were included in the cohort. For each donor, three plates each were used for CD4 naive and CD4 memory, two plates were used for CD8 naive, and one plate was used for CD8 memory. The study deeply sequenced blood TCR repertoires of about 5 healthy adults to estimate repertoire size and the extent of clonotype sharing between individuals. To increase sequencing depth and limit assay-specific biases, TCR repertoire library preparation and sequencing were carried out by different laboratories using diverse techniques. Leukapheresis yielded between about 0.8 and 9.5 billion PBMCs per donor.

Using the deep immunoSEQ assay, TCR CDR3 regions were amplified from genomic DNA by multiplex PCR. For each cell subset, the extracted genomic DNA was distributed evenly across all wells of several immunoSEQ 96-well plates, and each plate served as one replicate. Each replicate PCR for sorted subsets received around 200 ng genomic DNA, equal to tens of thousands of T cell genomes. Purified libraries were measured with a Qubit 3.0 fluorometer, size-checked on a Bioanalyzer 2100, and measured again with the KAPA Library Quantification kit. Every immunoSEQ 96-well plate was sequenced on a separate single-read 150-cycle Illumina NextSeq 550 flow cell. The original pipeline was this. Because the immunoSEQ output held only junctional sequences and lacked quality scores, the filtering could not match the filtering applied to full-length reads. To assign V/J genes and CDR3, sequences were annotated using PyIR, a Python wrapper for IgBLAST v1.9, with IMGT germline references. Any read was removed if the V/J assignment was weak (E-value above 1e-6), the CDR3 was missing, or the read contained stop codons, out-of-frame junctions, or ambiguous translated residues. V3J clonotypes were defined by identical inferred V gene, J gene, and CDR3 amino acid sequence. Percentage overlap between repertoires was computed as shared unique clonotypes divided by the size of the smaller repertoire. RTK rarefaction, the Chao1 estimator, and Recon v2.1 estimates of unobserved clonotypes were used to assess repertoire richness. Generation probabilities were computed with OLGA for all TCRbeta clonotypes obtained by the gDNA method from several donors. TCRdb carries this immuneACCESS record with in-frame sequences only. Its versions omit some clonotypes, under half of them owing to an unresolved V gene in the studies checked, with the rest unexplained. From that table come the V and J calls and clone size; the DNA was used to work out D and trimming. Recorded for this sample are about 2.3 million clones; about nine tenths of them occurred a single time. 0.3% to 0.4% of the sample belongs to the ten largest clones.

On the study overall, not on this receptor specifically: The small number of donors limited the genetic and exposure-history diversity represented. Estimated clonotype richness was generally larger for naive than for memory subsets. Across four donors, approximately 4.9% of naive CD4, approximately 4% of naive CD8, approximately 2.5% of memory CD4, and about 0.4% of memory CD8 clonotypes were shared. Pairwise subsampling led to the expectation that sequencing depth would affect the degree of clonotype sharing among donors. Only blood was sampled, and tissue TCR repertoires likely differ from those in blood. Incomplete sequencing was indicated by rarefaction of sorted-subset datasets, despite the large sequencing depth. Higher generation probabilities were observed for clonotypes shared by all four sorted-subset donors than for non-shared clonotypes.

The V and J segments used are TRBV6-6 and TRBJ1-1, with the D segment identity uncertain. The sequence came from a young man in good health. Some clones in this sample may be carry-over from other donors' samples. Sequenced: naive CD4+ T cells from PBMCs. This specimen's cell subset or site label, interpreted: CD45RA+ positively selected. CDR3 protein: CASSKGDKGKAFF. The DNA sequence is TGTGCCAGCAGTAAAGGTGATAAGGGAAAAGCTTTCTTT.